Listed here are 20 T cell receptor beta chains from one sample, sequenced in a study of blood T cell repertoires in COVID-19. Only in-frame clones appear in the TCRdb table, and some are missing; sequencing was by immunoSEQ multiplex PCR. The sample has around 230,000 clones; roughly 88% are singletons. The specimen was PBMCs or T cells enriched from blood (not recorded which). These TCRs come from a woman in her thirties or forties with acute COVID-19.

The CDR3 loop is CASSQTGAGDPQHF. The CDR3 region has the DNA TGTGCCAGCTCACAGACAGGGGCCGGGGATCCCCAGCATTTT. This sequence joins TRBV18 and TRBJ1-5, with TRBD1 matching over 8 bases. Per germline, CDR1 KGHSH and CDR2 LQKENI. V shed 4 bases and J 10 bases; nucleotides not matched to a gene: 9. CDR3 size: 14 residues.

The J gene is TRBJ1-1, the V gene TRBV7-2; D is ambiguous. V dropped 1 base and J dropped 8 bases, with 8 bases sitting between them. This CDR3 contains 12 residues. CDR1 and CDR2 from the germline V gene are SGHTA and FQGNSA. The CDR3 here is CASSLEGSEAFF. The CDR3 nucleotides read TGTGCCAGCAGCTTAGAAGGGAGCGAAGCTTTCTTT.

CDR3 coding DNA: TGTGCCAGCAGTTACGAGCGGGGGGCCTACGAGCAGTACTTC. This codes for CASSYERGAYEQYF. The V and J genes are TRBV6-2 or TRBV6-3 and TRBJ2-7; TRBD2 agrees at 9 bases. The CDR3 covers 14 residues. The germline gives CDR1 MNHEY, CDR2 SVGEGT. The V gene end was trimmed by 2 bases and the J gene end by 2 bases; junction bases not matched to a gene: 1.

The V call is TRBV27, the J call TRBJ1-2; D perhaps matches TRBD1 (6 bases). Germline CDR1 is MNHEY and CDR2 is SMNVEV (reference sequence). V dropped 2 bases and J dropped 7 bases, with 14 bases sitting between them. This CDR3 is built from 14 residues. The CDR3 sequence is CASSLLQGAGGYTF. CDR3 sequence (DNA): TGTGCCAGCAGTTTACTACAGGGTGCTGGTGGCTACACCTTC.

DNA for the CDR3: TGTGCCAGCATTGGACAGGGGCCTAACTATGGCTACACCTTC. Protein: CASIGQGPNYGYTF. The chain couples TRBV25-1 to TRBJ1-2; TRBD1 matches at 9 bases. The germline gives CDR1 MGHDK, CDR2 SYGVNS. V gave up 7 bases and J gave up 0 bases; unmatched junction bases: 3. The CDR3 is made up of 14 amino acids.

The rearrangement joins TRBV11-2 to TRBJ1-2; maybe TRBD1 (5 bases). V was trimmed by 2 bases and J by 6 bases, leaving 13 bases between them. CDR1 is SGHAT and CDR2 is FQNNGV in the germline V gene. The CDR3 is made up of 14 amino acids. This chain's CDR3 is CASSLRLSQDGYTF. CDR3 nucleotides: TGTGCCAGCAGCTTACGTTTATCACAGGATGGCTACACCTTC.

V usage is TRBV25-1 and J usage is TRBJ1-1; 7 nucleotides line up with TRBD1. V gave up 4 bases and J gave up 4 bases; unmatched junction bases: 3. The CDR3 is 13 amino acids. Germline assignment: CDR1 MGHDK and CDR2 SYGVNS. The CDR3 sequence: CASSVPGGTEAFF. CDR3 DNA sequence: TGTGCCAGCAGTGTCCCAGGGGGCACTGAAGCTTTCTTT.

The V call is TRBV6-5, the J call TRBJ1-5; the D gene is possibly TRBD1 (6 bases). The CDR3 has 15 amino acids. Per germline, CDR1 MNHEY and CDR2 SVGAGI. V shed 8 bases and J shed 4 bases, with 18 bases lying between them. The CDR3 loop reads CASGQRDTLNQPQHF. The CDR3 nucleotides are TGTGCCAGCGGACAAAGGGACACACTAAATCAGCCCCAGCATTTT.

The V call is TRBV11-2, the J call TRBJ1-2; TRBD1 is a possible D gene (5 bases). Germline assignment: CDR1 SGHAT and CDR2 FQNNGV. Trimming took off 5 bases at V and 9 bases at J, with 28 bases between the two ends. CDR3 size: 17 residues. The chain's CDR3 is CASSPQAGVLGILSYTF. CDR3 in DNA: TGTGCCAGCAGCCCCCAGGCGGGGGTCCTCGGGATATTGAGCTACACCTTC.

For this clone: A junction boundary mismatches the germline segment, possibly from a read error. This rearrangement joins TRBV7-9 to TRBJ2-5, with 12 positions matching TRBD2. This CDR3 has 15 residues. Germline V gives CDR1 SEHNR, CDR2 FQNEAQ (reference sequence). This CDR3 is CASSLAGGVQETQYF. The CDR3, as DNA: TGTGCCAGCAGCCTAGCGGGAGGGGTCCAAGAGACCCAGTACTTC.

V usage is TRBV27 and J usage is TRBJ1-2; D not resolved. V lost 6 bases and J 9 bases, leaving 5 bases between the germline ends. CDR1 and CDR2 (germline): MNHEY, SMNVEV (reference sequence). The CDR3 is 9 amino acids. The DNA of the CDR3 is TGTGCCAGCAGGGAGAGCTACACCTTC. This encodes CASRESYTF.

The rearrangement joins TRBV30 to TRBJ1-2, with 7 bases that match TRBD1. Trimming took 3 bases from V and 6 from J; bases not matched to a gene: 4. The CDR3 is 12 residues long. CDR1 GTSNPN and CDR2 SVGIG come from the germline V gene (reference sequence). CDR3 residues: CAWSEGADGYTF. In DNA, the CDR3 is TGTGCCTGGAGCGAGGGGGCGGATGGCTACACCTTC.

The rearrangement joins TRBV20-1 to TRBJ2-3; TRBD2 is a possible D gene (6 bases). The CDR3 runs 17 residues. CDR1 and CDR2 from the germline V gene are DFQATT and SNEGSKA (reference sequence). Trimming left V 3 bases short and J 5 bases short, with 24 bases between. The CDR3, as DNA: TGCAGTGCTAGTGGGAGGTTATTCAAGAGTGGTAAAGATACGCAGTATTTT. Translation: CSASGRLFKSGKDTQYF.

J is TRBJ1-1 and V is TRBV2; unclear D gene. Trimming stripped 4 bases from V and 4 bases from J, with 10 bases between. The CDR3 length is 13 residues. The germline V gene has CDR1 SNHLY and CDR2 FYNNEI. The CDR3 region has the DNA TGTGCCAGCAGTGTTGGGCAGACCACTGAAGCTTTCTTT. Translating it yields CASSVGQTTEAFF.

In regard to this clone: The junction differs from germline at one of its ends, possibly a read error. The chain is built from TRBV7-7 and TRBJ2-4, with 10 bases aligning to TRBD2. The CDR3 runs 19 residues. Per germline, CDR1 SSHAT and CDR2 FNYEAQ (reference sequence). Here the CDR3 DNA reads TGTGCTAGCAGCTTTGAACTCGGCACTCGGACTAGCGGAGAAAACATTCAGTACTTC. It yields the protein CASSFELGTRTSGENIQYF. The full variable domain, in which reference TRBV7-7 and TRBJ2-4 provide the parts outside the CDR3, is GAGVSQSPRYKVTKRGQDVTLRCDPISSHATLYWYQQALGQGPEFLTYFNYEAQPDKSGLPSDRFSAERPEGSISTLTIQRTEQRDSAMYRCASSFELGTRTSGENIQYFGAGTRLSVL.

This clone was recorded only once. The chain carries TRBV18 and TRBJ2-3, with 7 positions matching TRBD2. The CDR3 is made up of 16 amino acids. The ends lost 2 bases at V and 3 bases at J; junction bases unmatched: 8. Per the germline V gene, CDR1 is KGHSH and CDR2 is LQKENI. CDR3 sequence (DNA): TGTGCCAGCTCACCAACCAGCGGGGAAGGGACAGATACGCAGTATTTT. Its translation: CASSPTSGEGTDTQYF.

This chain uses TRBV2 with TRBJ2-1; 7 positions match TRBD2. This CDR3 has 15 amino acids. V trimming: 5 bases; J trimming: 2 bases; junction bases outside the gene matches: 6. Germline-derived CDR1 and CDR2 are SNHLY and FYNNEI. The CDR3 region has the DNA TGTGCCAGCAGTTCTCTAGCGGATACCTACAATGAGCAGTTCTTC. It codes for CASSSLADTYNEQFF.

The chain links TRBV3-1 (or the pseudogene TRBV3-2) to TRBJ2-1; 11 positions match TRBD2. CDR3 length: 14 amino acids. Germline V gene lookup returns CDR1 LGHDT and CDR2 YNNKEL (reference sequence). The ends lost 2 bases at V and 6 bases at J; junction bases unmatched: 0. The CDR3 region is CASSQTSGSNEQFF. In DNA, the CDR3 is TGTGCCAGCAGCCAAACTAGCGGGAGCAATGAGCAGTTCTTC.

The V and J genes are TRBV11-2 and TRBJ1-5; weak D call: TRBD1 (5 bases). This CDR3 comprises 16 residues. V was pared by 5 bases and J by 0 bases, with 14 bases between. CDR1 SGHAT and CDR2 FQNNGV come from the germline V gene. The CDR3 loop is CASSPGEQYSNQPQHF. CDR3 bases: TGTGCCAGCAGCCCGGGGGAACAGTATAGCAATCAGCCCCAGCATTTT.

The chain combines TRBV27 with TRBJ1-2; D possibly corresponds to TRBD1 (5 bases). The CDR3 has 16 residues. Trimming removed 4 bases at V and 3 bases at J, with 18 bases between. Looked up from germline, CDR1 is MNHEY and CDR2 is SMNVEV (reference sequence). The CDR3 DNA sequence: TGTGCCAGCAGTTCGACAGTTCACCCAACCTACTATGGCTACACCTTC. Its protein product is CASSSTVHPTYYGYTF.